This TCR beta chain is drawn from a study of blood T cells in healthy people across ages. The study, taken as a whole, reports: In older individuals, TCR beta diversity per million T cells was lower, falling roughly linearly with age. In the absence of known donor CMV status, changes in expanded clonotypes were possibly confounded.

In regard to this clonotype: Its target is not known. Its ends do not fully match the called genes, so a read error is possible.

A sample-barcoded 5' primer and a J-beta primer mix were used in a second PCR of roughly 7 to 12 cycles. TCRdb re-called the 5' RACE reads with MiXCR, one entry per CDR3 protein. The repertoire includes over 950,000 distinct CDR3 sequences, just over 50% of them detected once, and over 20% sits in the top ten. Germline V gene sequence: CDR1 SGHTA, CDR2 FQGNSA. The CDR3 has 14 amino acids. The chain has TRBV7-2 and TRBJ2-7; tentatively, D is TRBD2 (6 bases). The sample consisted of blood. This clonotype was sampled from a woman aged 60-75 years in good health. The CDR3 protein is CACSPGLLTYEQYF. The CDR3 nucleotides are TGTGCCTGCAGCCCCGGACTACTTACCTACGAGCAGTACTTC.